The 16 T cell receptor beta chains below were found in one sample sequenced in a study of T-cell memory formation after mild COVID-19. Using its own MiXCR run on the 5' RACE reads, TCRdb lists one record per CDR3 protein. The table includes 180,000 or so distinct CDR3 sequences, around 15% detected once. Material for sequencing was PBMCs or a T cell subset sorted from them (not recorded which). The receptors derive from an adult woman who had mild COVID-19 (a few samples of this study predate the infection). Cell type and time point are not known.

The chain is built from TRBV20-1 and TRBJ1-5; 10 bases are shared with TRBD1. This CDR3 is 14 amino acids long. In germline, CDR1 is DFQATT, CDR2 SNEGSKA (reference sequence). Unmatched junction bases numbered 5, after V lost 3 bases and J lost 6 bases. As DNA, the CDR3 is TGCAGTGCTAGTCCGGGACAGGGGTTTCAGCCCCAGCATTTT. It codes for CSASPGQGFQPQHF.

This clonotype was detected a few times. CDR3 DNA: TGTGCCAGCGGGACAGGGCCCTACGAGCAGTACTTC. It yields the protein CASGTGPYEQYF. The chain joins TRBV27 to TRBJ2-7; 9 nucleotides align to TRBD1. The ends lost 8 bases at V and 2 bases at J; junction bases unmatched: 1. Germline V gene data show CDR1 as MNHEY and CDR2 as SMNVEV (reference sequence). The CDR3 runs to 12 residues.

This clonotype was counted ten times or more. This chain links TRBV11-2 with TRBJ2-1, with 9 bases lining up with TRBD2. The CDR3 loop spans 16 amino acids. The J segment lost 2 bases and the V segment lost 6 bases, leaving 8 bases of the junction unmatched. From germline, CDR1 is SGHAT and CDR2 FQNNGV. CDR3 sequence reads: CASRTSGRFAYNEQFF. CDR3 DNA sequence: TGTGCCAGCAGGACTAGCGGCCGGTTTGCCTACAATGAGCAGTTCTTC. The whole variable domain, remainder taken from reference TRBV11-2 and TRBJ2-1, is EAGVAQSPRYKIIEKRQSVAFWCNPISGHATLYWYQQILGQGPKLLIQFQNNGVVDDSQLPKDRFSAERLKGVDSTLKIQPAKLEDSAVYLCASRTSGRFAYNEQFFGPGTRLTVL.

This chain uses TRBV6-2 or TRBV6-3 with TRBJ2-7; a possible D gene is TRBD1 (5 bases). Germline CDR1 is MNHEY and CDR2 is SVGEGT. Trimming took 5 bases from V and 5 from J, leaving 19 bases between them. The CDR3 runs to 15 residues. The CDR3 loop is CASSRSREYGNEQYF. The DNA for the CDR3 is TGTGCCAGCAGTCGCTCCAGGGAATACGGCAACGAGCAGTACTTC.

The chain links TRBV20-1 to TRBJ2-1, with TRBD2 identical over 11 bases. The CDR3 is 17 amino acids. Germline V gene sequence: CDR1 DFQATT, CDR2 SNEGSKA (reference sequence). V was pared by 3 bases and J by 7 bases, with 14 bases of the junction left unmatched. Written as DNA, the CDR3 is TGCAGTGCTAGTAAGGGCCCGACTAGCGGGATTTTAAATGAGCAGTTCTTC. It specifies CSASKGPTSGILNEQFF.

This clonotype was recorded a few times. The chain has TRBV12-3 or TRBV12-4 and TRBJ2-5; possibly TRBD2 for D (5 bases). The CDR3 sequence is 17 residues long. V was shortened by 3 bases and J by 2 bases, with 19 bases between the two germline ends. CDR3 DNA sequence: TGTGCCAGCAGTTTGGGAGTGGGTTTGGGGTTACAAGAGACCCAGTACTTC. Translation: CASSLGVGLGLQETQYF.

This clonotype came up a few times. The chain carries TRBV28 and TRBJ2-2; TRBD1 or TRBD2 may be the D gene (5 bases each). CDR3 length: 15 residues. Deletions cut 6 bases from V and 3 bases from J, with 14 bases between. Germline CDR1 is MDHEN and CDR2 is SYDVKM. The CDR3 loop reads CASRRFGGHTGELFF. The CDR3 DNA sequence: TGTGCCAGCAGGAGATTTGGGGGACACACCGGGGAGCTGTTTTTT. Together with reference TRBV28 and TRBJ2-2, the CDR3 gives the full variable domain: DVKVTQSSRYLVKRTGEKVFLECVQDMDHENMFWYRQDPGLGLRLIYFSYDVKMKEKGDIPEGYSVSREKKERFSLILESASTNQTSMYLCASRRFGGHTGELFFGEGSRLTVL.

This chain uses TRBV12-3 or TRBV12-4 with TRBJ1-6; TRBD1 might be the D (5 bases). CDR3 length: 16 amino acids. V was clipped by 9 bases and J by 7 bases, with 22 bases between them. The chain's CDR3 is CASSLKGRGGNSPLHF. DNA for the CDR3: TGTGCCAGTTCCCTTAAGGGTCGGGGGGGAAATTCACCCCTCCACTTT.

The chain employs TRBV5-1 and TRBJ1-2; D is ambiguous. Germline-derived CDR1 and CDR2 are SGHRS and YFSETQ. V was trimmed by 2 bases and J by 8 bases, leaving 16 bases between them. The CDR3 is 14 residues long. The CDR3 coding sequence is TGCGCCAGCAGCTTAACCTCAACTCCGGGGGGCTACACCTTC. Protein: CASSLTSTPGGYTF.

The CDR3 sequence: CASTTPGLSAYEQYF. The CDR3 DNA reads as TGTGCCAGCACCACCCCGGGACTTTCAGCCTACGAGCAGTACTTC. This chain uses TRBV6-5 with TRBJ2-7, with a possible D match to TRBD2 (6 bases). CDR3 length: 15 amino acids. V was pared by 7 bases and J by 2 bases, with 18 bases between. Germline V gene lookup returns CDR1 MNHEY and CDR2 SVGAGI.

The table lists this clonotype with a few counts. CDR3 in amino acids: CASSQQGTDTQYF. Written as DNA, the CDR3 is TGTGCCAGCAGCCAACAGGGGACAGATACGCAGTATTTT. V is TRBV7-9 and J is TRBJ2-3, with TRBD1 matching over 7 bases. The CDR3 is made up of 13 amino acids. Germline trimming cut 5 bases from V and 3 bases from J; bases unmatched to any gene: 2. Per germline, CDR1 SEHNR and CDR2 FQNEAQ (reference sequence). Filled out from reference TRBV7-9 and TRBJ2-3, the complete variable domain reads DTGVSQNPRHKITKRGQNVTFRCDPISEHNRLYWYRQTLGQGPEFLTYFQNEAQLEKSRLLSDRFSAERPKGSFSTLEIQRTEQGDSAMYLCASSQQGTDTQYFGPGTRLTVL.

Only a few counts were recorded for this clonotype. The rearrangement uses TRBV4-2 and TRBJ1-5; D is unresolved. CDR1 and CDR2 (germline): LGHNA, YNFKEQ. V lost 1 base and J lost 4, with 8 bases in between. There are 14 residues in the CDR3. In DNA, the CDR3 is TGTGCCAGCAGCCAAGTTTCCGGGAATCAGCCCCAGCATTTT. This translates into CASSQVSGNQPQHF.

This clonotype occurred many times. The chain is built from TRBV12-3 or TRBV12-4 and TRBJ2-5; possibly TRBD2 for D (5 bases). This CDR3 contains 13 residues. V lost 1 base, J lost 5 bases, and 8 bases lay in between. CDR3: CASSLGGKETQYF. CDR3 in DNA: TGTGCCAGCAGTTTAGGAGGGAAGGAGACCCAGTACTTC.

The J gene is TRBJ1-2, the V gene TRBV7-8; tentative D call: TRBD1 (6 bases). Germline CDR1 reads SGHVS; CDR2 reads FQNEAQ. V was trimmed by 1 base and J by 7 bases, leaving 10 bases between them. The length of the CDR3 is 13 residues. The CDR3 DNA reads TGTGCCAGCAGCTTAGGGCAGGGGTTTGGCTACACCTTC. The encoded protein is CASSLGQGFGYTF.

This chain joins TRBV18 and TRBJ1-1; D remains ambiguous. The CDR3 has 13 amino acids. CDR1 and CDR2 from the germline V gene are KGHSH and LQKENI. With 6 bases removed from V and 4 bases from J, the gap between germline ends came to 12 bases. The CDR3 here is CASSPKLGTEAFF. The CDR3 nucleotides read TGTGCCAGCTCCCCAAAGCTGGGCACTGAAGCTTTCTTT.

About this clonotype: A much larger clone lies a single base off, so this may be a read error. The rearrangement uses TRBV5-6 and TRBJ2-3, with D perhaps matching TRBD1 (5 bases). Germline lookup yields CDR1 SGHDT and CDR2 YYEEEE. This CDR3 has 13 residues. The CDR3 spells CASSLTGGDKQYF. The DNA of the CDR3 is TGTGCCAGCAGCTTGACAGGCGGCGATAAGCAGTATTTT.